Below, 5 T cell receptor beta chains from the same sample are listed, as sequenced in a study of blood T cell repertoires in COVID-19. Here immunoSEQ multiplex PCR was the method, and the copy in TCRdb shows in-frame clones only, minus some. This sample has 150,000 or so clones, with roughly nine tenths found just once. Sequencing input: peripheral blood. These receptors were taken from a human donor in a cohort sampled during active COVID-19.

J is TRBJ2-1 and V is TRBV25-1; weak D call: TRBD1 (6 bases). CDR1 and CDR2 (germline): MGHDK, SYGVNS. V lost 6 bases and J lost 6, with 18 bases in between. This CDR3 region has 15 residues. This CDR3 reads CASRTRRQEPNEQFF. CDR3 DNA sequence: TGTGCCAGCAGGACCCGTCGACAGGAACCCAATGAGCAGTTCTTC. Together with reference TRBV25-1 and TRBJ2-1, the CDR3 gives the full variable domain: EADIYQTPRYLVIGTGKKITLECSQTMGHDKMYWYQQDPGMELHLIHYSYGVNSTEKGDLSSESTVSRIRTEHFPLTLESARPSHTSQYLCASRTRRQEPNEQFFGPGTRLTVL.

This chain links TRBV4-3 with TRBJ1-2; 9 bases line up with TRBD1. Trimming at V came to 4 bases and at J to 1 base, leaving 4 bases not matched to a gene. CDR1 and CDR2 (germline): LGHNA, YSLEER. This CDR3 has 15 amino acids. CDR3 DNA sequence: TGCGCCAGCAGCCTGGGACAGGGACTTAACTATGGCTACACCTTC. Encoded protein: CASSLGQGLNYGYTF.

V and J are TRBV28 and TRBJ1-1; D gene ambiguous. The CDR3 has 11 amino acids. V lost 2 bases and J 7 bases, leaving 5 bases between the germline ends. Germline V lookup: CDR1 MDHEN, CDR2 SYDVKM. The CDR3 reads CASSLLGEAFF. The CDR3 DNA follows: TGTGCCAGCAGTTTACTAGGTGAAGCTTTCTTT.

This clone was observed a single time. The chain uses TRBV19 and TRBJ2-7, with TRBD1 matching over 9 bases. There are 14 residues in the CDR3. Germline V gives CDR1 LNHDA, CDR2 SQIVND (reference sequence). Trimming took 10 bases from V and 5 from J; bases not matched to a gene: 12. The CDR3 loop is CAMGWGQGFHEQYF. DNA of the CDR3: TGTGCCATGGGGTGGGGACAGGGCTTTCACGAGCAGTACTTC.

The chain carries TRBV24-1 and TRBJ1-6, with D perhaps matching TRBD1 (6 bases). The V end was cut by 1 base, the J end by 8 bases, with 14 bases between. Germline loops: CDR1 KGHDR, CDR2 SFDVKD. The CDR3 sequence is 16 residues long. The CDR3 DNA is TGTGCCACCAGTGATTTTTTTCGGCAGGGGTATTCACCCCTCCACTTT. It encodes CATSDFFRQGYSPLHF.